The clone carrying this TCR beta chain is a singleton in its sample. The data belong to a study of blood T cell repertoires in COVID-19. For the study at large: Whether acute or convalescent, the COVID-19 samples came from the United States, Italy and Spain.

Participants' own reports of clinical history determined their cohort assignment. The table came from immunoSEQ multiplex PCR; TCRdb's copy has only in-frame clones and leaves some out. The repertoire holds about 480,000 clones, with 88% as singletons. V dropped 6 bases and J dropped 3; count of bases not matched to a gene: 4. The CDR3 sequence is 13 residues long. The germline CDR1 and CDR2 sequences are MNHEY and SVGAGI. The clonotype was recovered from a woman aged 40 to 50 who had recovered from COVID-19. The chain employs TRBV6-5 and TRBJ2-7; TRBD1 aligns across 8 bases. The sample was PBMCs or T cells enriched from blood (not recorded which). CDR3 bases: TGTGCCAGCAGCCGGACAGGGAGCTACGAGCAGTACTTC. This sequence encodes CASSRTGSYEQYF.